The source of this T cell receptor beta chain is a study of T cell responses to AZD1222 COVID-19 vaccine. Sequencing used immunoSEQ multiplex PCR; TCRdb keeps in-frame clones, though not all of them. The table has 90,000 to 120,000 clones, about 92% seen once. CDR1 is GTSNPN and CDR2 is SVGIG in the germline V gene (reference sequence). The CDR3 spans 12 residues. V gave up 3 bases and J gave up 5 bases, with 10 bases separating them. The receptor's source is an adult who received the AZD1222 COVID-19 vaccine. This material consisted of peripheral blood, taken 28 days after the second AZD1222 dose. The chain recombines TRBV30 with TRBJ1-2; no reliable D call. This CDR3 reads CAWRDPSYGYTF. Here the CDR3 DNA reads TGTGCCTGGAGGGACCCAAGTTATGGCTACACCTTC. The full variable domain, completed using reference TRBV30 and TRBJ1-2, is SQTIHQWPATLVQPVGSPLSLECTVEGTSNPNLYWYRQAAGRGLQLLFYSVGIGQISSEVPQNLSASRPQDRQFILSSKKLLLSDSGFYLCAWRDPSYGYTFGSGTRLTVV.